By share of the sample, the clone carrying this T cell receptor beta chain is medium-sized (0.01 to 0.1%). Its antigen is as yet unknown. These data originate in a study of OX40 agonist ivuxolimab in advanced cancers. Study-level background: Head and neck, renal cell, melanoma or hepatocellular carcinoma were the cancers that dose-escalation patients had.

Study-level points and caveats: CD4+ T cells averaged fewer expanded clones than CD8+ T cells. Certain nonresponders likewise exhibited a low normalized T-cell clonal expansion.

V lost 5 bases and J lost 3, with 16 bases in between. The germline V gene has CDR1 SEHNR and CDR2 FQNEAQ (reference sequence). This CDR3 is 15 amino acids long. Assay: immunoSEQ multiplex PCR; the TCRdb copy retains only in-frame clones and omits some. Of tens of thousands of clones in the sample, approximately 80% were seen once. The chain recombines TRBV7-9 with TRBJ1-2, with D maybe TRBD1 (5 bases). The clonotype originates from an adult with an advanced solid tumor such as melanoma, head and neck, liver or kidney cancer. Sequenced material: CD4+ or CD8+ T cells sorted from blood, taken in a trial of the OX40 agonist ivuxolimab. In DNA form, the CDR3 reads TGTGCCAGCAGCCGCCAGGGCCCGGGGGACTATGGCTACACCTTC. It codes for CASSRQGPGDYGYTF. The full variable domain, rest sourced from reference TRBV7-9 and TRBJ1-2, is DTGVSQNPRHKITKRGQNVTFRCDPISEHNRLYWYRQTLGQGPEFLTYFQNEAQLEKSRLLSDRFSAERPKGSFSTLEIQRTEQGDSAMYLCASSRQGPGDYGYTFGSGTRLTVV.